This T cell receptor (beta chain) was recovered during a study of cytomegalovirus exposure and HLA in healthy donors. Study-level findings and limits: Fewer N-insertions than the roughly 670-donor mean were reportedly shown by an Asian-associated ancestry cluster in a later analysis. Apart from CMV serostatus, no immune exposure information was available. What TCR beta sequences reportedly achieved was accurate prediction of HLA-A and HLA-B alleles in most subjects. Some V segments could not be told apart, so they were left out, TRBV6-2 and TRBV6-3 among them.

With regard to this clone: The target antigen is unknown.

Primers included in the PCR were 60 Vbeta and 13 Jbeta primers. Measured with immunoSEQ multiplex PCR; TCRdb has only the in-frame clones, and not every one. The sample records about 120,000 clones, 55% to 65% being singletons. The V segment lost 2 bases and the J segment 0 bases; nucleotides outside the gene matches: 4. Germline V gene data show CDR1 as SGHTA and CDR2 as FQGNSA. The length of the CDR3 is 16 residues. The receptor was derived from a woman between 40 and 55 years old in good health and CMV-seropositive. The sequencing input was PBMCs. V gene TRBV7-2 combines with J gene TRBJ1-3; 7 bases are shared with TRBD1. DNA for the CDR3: TGTGCCAGCAGCTTACAGGGGGGAGACTCTGGAAACACCATATATTTT. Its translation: CASSLQGGDSGNTIYF.